This T cell receptor beta chain is drawn from a study of OX40 agonist ivuxolimab in advanced cancers. General study results and limits: Mean expanded clone counts were higher in CD8+ than CD4+ T cells.

TCRdb keeps only in-frame clones here, not all; method: immunoSEQ multiplex PCR. The repertoire has fewer than 25,000 clones, under 85% of them found once; the top ten carry approximately 8.5%. CDR3 length: 14 residues. J lost 2 bases, V lost 5 bases, and 2 bases had no gene match. Germline CDR1 reads MNHEY; CDR2 reads SVGAGI. Worth noting for this clone: Antigen: not known.

The gene calls are TRBV6-5 and TRBJ1-5, with 8 positions matching TRBD1. Sequencing used CD4+ or CD8+ T cells sorted from blood, obtained in a trial of the OX40 agonist ivuxolimab. This sequence was found in an adult with an advanced solid tumor such as melanoma, head and neck, liver or kidney cancer. The chain's CDR3 is CASSPGQGNQPQHF. The CDR3 coding sequence is TGTGCCAGCAGTCCGGGACAGGGCAATCAGCCCCAGCATTTT.